The source of this T cell receptor (beta chain) is a study of T-cell memory formation after mild COVID-19. The TCR alpha and TCR beta cDNA libraries, bearing sample barcodes and UMIs, were generated by 5'RACE using constant-segment primers. From the 5' RACE reads, TCRdb called clonotypes with MiXCR, one entry per CDR3 protein. The table records roughly 310,000 distinct CDR3 sequences, around a sixth of them present only once. The sequencing input was PBMCs or a T cell subset sorted from them (not recorded which). The clonotype comes from a man between 18 and 35 years old who had mild COVID-19 (a few samples of this study predate the infection). Cell type and time point are not known.

The CDR3 is CASSPTSGDFVDTQYF. The CDR3 nucleotides read TGTGCCAGCAGCCCGACTAGCGGGGACTTCGTAGATACGCAGTATTTT. The chain has TRBV7-6 and TRBJ2-3; TRBD2 aligns across 11 bases. CDR1 and CDR2 from the germline V gene are SGHVS and FNYEAQ. With 5 bases clipped from V and 5 bases from J, the junction kept 9 bases outside the gene matches. This CDR3 contains 16 residues.